The 9 T cell receptor beta chains in this list originate from one sample, sequenced in a study of PD-L1 blockade in urothelial cancer. Described time point: pretreatment peripheral blood. Method: immunoSEQ multiplex PCR; TCRdb's copy keeps in-frame clones and lacks some. The sample lists 40,000 to 60,000 clones; approximately 79% were seen once. Sample: PBMCs, taken around atezolizumab (anti-PD-L1) treatment. These receptors came from a man in his 70s with urothelial cancer.

The chain combines TRBV9 with TRBJ2-5, with 9 positions matching TRBD1. The germline V gene has CDR1 SGDLS and CDR2 YYNGEE. Losses at the gene ends were 7 bases for V and 5 bases for J; bases not matched to a gene: 12. This CDR3 region has 15 residues. The CDR3 sequence: CASAWGGDRDETQYF. Written as DNA, the CDR3 is TGTGCCAGCGCATGGGGGGGGGACAGGGACGAGACCCAGTACTTC.

The CDR3 loop is CASSLARLAGETQYF. As DNA, the CDR3 is TGTGCCAGCAGCTTAGCCCGACTAGCAGGAGAGACCCAGTACTTC. The chain links TRBV7-9 to TRBJ2-5, with 7 bases that match TRBD2. This CDR3 spans 15 amino acids. The junction had 5 bases not matched to a gene; V was cut back by 0 bases and J by 4 bases. Per germline, CDR1 SEHNR and CDR2 FQNEAQ (reference sequence).

In DNA, the CDR3 is TGTGCCAGTAGCAGTTGGACTAGCGGGAGCCACGAGCAGTACTTC. It translates to CASSSWTSGSHEQYF. This chain connects TRBV19 to TRBJ2-7; TRBD2 matches at 13 bases. The CDR3 length is 15 residues. V was pared by 6 bases and J by 5 bases, with 7 bases of the junction left unmatched. Germline CDR1 is LNHDA and CDR2 is SQIVND (reference sequence).

V and J are TRBV27 and TRBJ1-5; 10 nucleotides align to TRBD1. This CDR3 region has 15 residues. CDR1 is MNHEY, CDR2 SMNVEV, per germline (reference sequence). Trimming at V came to 4 bases and at J to 7 bases, leaving 7 bases not matched to a gene. Here the CDR3 DNA reads TGTGCCAGCAGTTCCCTCGGGACAGGGGAACAGCCCCAGCATTTT. Amino acid sequence: CASSSLGTGEQPQHF.

The V and J genes are TRBV5-1 and TRBJ2-5, with unresolved D. Germline V CDR1 and CDR2: SGHRS, YFSETQ. This CDR3 is built from 14 residues. The germline V and J ends were trimmed by 1 base and 4 bases, with 11 bases remaining between them. CDR3 loop: CASSLTRIGETQYF. The CDR3 DNA follows: TGCGCCAGCAGCTTGACCAGGATTGGAGAGACCCAGTACTTC.

The genes are TRBV2 and TRBJ2-1; 14 bases are a match to TRBD2. V lost 2 bases and J lost 8; bases outside the gene matches: 8. This CDR3 has 17 residues. Germline V gene lookup returns CDR1 SNHLY and CDR2 FYNNEI. CDR3 in DNA: TGTGCCAGCAGTGAACCGGGGACTAGCGGGAGAAACGATGAGCAGTTCTTC. Its translation: CASSEPGTSGRNDEQFF. Full variable domain (remainder filled in from reference TRBV2 and TRBJ2-1): EPEVTQTPSHQVTQMGQEVILRCVPISNHLYFYWYRQILGQKVEFLVSFYNNEISEKSEIFDDQFSVERPDGSNFTLKIRSTKLEDSAMYFCASSEPGTSGRNDEQFFGPGTRLTVL.

Only a few counts were recorded for this clone. The chain joins TRBV12-5 to TRBJ2-1; 9 bases fit TRBD2. V lost 2 bases, J lost 5 bases, and 4 bases stayed unmatched. Looked up from germline, CDR1 is LGHNT and CDR2 is FRNRAP. The CDR3 loop spans 15 amino acids. The chain's CDR3 is CASGLMSSGNNEQFF. CDR3 DNA: TGTGCTAGTGGTTTGATGTCTAGCGGGAACAATGAGCAGTTCTTC.

This chain links TRBV7-2 with TRBJ2-5; a possible D gene is TRBD2 (6 bases). Germline V lookup: CDR1 SGHTA, CDR2 FQGNSA. The CDR3 covers 15 residues. V shed 2 bases and J shed 1 base, with 11 bases lying between them. The CDR3 region is CASSLWRGAQETQYF. The CDR3, as DNA: TGTGCCAGCAGCTTATGGCGGGGAGCCCAAGAGACCCAGTACTTC.

The genes are TRBV7-2 and TRBJ2-5, with TRBD2 matching 8 bases. Trimming at V came to 6 bases and at J to 2 bases, leaving 17 bases not matched to a gene. This CDR3 is 18 amino acids long. CDR1 is SGHTA and CDR2 is FQGNSA in the germline V gene. The CDR3 spells CASSRPRGGSGAQETQYF. In nucleotides, the CDR3 is TGTGCCAGCAGTCGGCCCCGGGGGGGGAGCGGGGCGCAAGAGACCCAGTACTTC.